The rows below give T cell receptor beta chains drawn from one sample of a study of T cells in Graves' hyperthyroidism and ophthalmopathy. TCRdb re-analysed the multiplex PCR reads in MiXCR, keeping a single row per CDR3 protein. This sample has hundreds of thousands of distinct CDR3 sequences, with roughly 19% found just once. Sequencing was performed on blood. The receptors come from a man between 45 and 60 years old with Graves' ophthalmopathy. Both conserved end residues are part of each CDR3. The D gene is left open where the match is weak. Rows may omit the clone size; those that give it use once, few, many or a size class.

.,TRBV7-3,13,TRBJ2-2,.,CASRQLNTGELFF,TGTGCCAGCAGACAACTGAACACCGGGGAGCTGTTTTTT
.,TRBV28,11,TRBJ1-2,.,CASTWGGGYTF,TGTGCCAGCACTTGGGGGGGCGGCTACACCTTC
.,TRBV20-1,16,TRBJ2-5,many,CSAPKGSGLGGETQYF,TGCAGTGCCCCTAAGGGGTCTGGGTTAGGGGGAGAGACCCAGTACTTC
TRBD1,TRBV6-1,20,TRBJ1-1,.,CASSEAGGGQGARMNTEAFF,TGTGCCAGCAGTGAAGCAGGTGGGGGACAGGGGGCTAGGATGAACACTGAAGCTTTCTTT
.,TRBV10-3,15,TRBJ1-4,few,CAISANRGLNEKLFF,TGTGCCATCAGTGCCAATAGAGGTCTTAATGAAAAACTGTTTTTT
TRBD2,TRBV7-8,15,TRBJ2-1,.,CASSLTSGRGDEQFF,TGTGCCAGCAGCCTGACTAGCGGGAGGGGTGATGAGCAGTTCTTC
.,TRBV2,15,TRBJ2-5,many,CASSDVQGRGETQYF,TGTGCCAGCAGTGATGTGCAGGGGAGAGGGGAGACCCAGTACTTC
.,TRBV27,14,TRBJ2-7,many,CARRYKVKPYEQYF,TGTGCCAGAAGATACAAGGTCAAACCGTACGAGCAGTACTTC
TRBD2,TRBV11-2,15,TRBJ2-1,many,CASSLEGTRGDEQFF,TGTGCCAGCAGCTTAGAAGGGACTAGGGGGGATGAGCAGTTCTTC
TRBD1,TRBV24-1,17,TRBJ2-5,many,CATSDPRDRGTQETQYF,TGTGCCACCAGTGACCCCCGGGACAGGGGGACCCAAGAGACCCAGTACTTC
.,TRBV6-1,11,TRBJ1-1,.,CASRTPSEAFF,TGTGCCAGCAGAACCCCGAGTGAAGCTTTCTTT
.,TRBV2,14,TRBJ1-5,many,CASSVQGVDQPQHF,TGTGCCAGCAGTGTCCAGGGCGTCGATCAGCCCCAGCATTTT
TRBD2,TRBV20-1,17,TRBJ2-7,.,CSAPRPISGRARYEQYF,TGCAGTGCCCCAAGACCAATTAGCGGGAGGGCCAGATACGAGCAGTACTTC
.,TRBV18,15,TRBJ2-2,few,CASSPFIQNTGELFF,TGTGCCAGCTCACCATTTATTCAGAACACCGGGGAGCTGTTTTTT
.,TRBV20-1,12,TRBJ2-3,many,CSASTRVDTQYF,TGCAGTGCTAGTACGAGGGTAGATACGCAGTATTTT
.,TRBV6-1,15,TRBJ1-1,many,CASSWAGGANTEAFF,TGTGCCAGCAGTTGGGCGGGGGGGGCCAACACTGAAGCTTTCTTT
TRBD1,TRBV20-1,14,TRBJ1-4,.,CSAEGQGRREKLFF,TGCAGTGCTGAGGGACAGGGACGGCGTGAAAAACTGTTTTTT
TRBD1,TRBV28,16,TRBJ1-3,many,CASSSSGTGSVATIYF,TGTGCCAGCAGTTCCTCCGGGACAGGGTCCGTCGCCACCATATATTTT
.,TRBV28,14,TRBJ2-3,.,CASIMAGITDTQYF,TGTGCCAGCATTATGGCGGGGATCACAGATACGCAGTATTTT
.,TRBV7-2,16,TRBJ1-1,.,CASSLSPGLFRTEAFF,TGTGCCAGCAGCTTAAGCCCCGGGCTCTTCCGGACTGAAGCTTTCTTT
TRBD2,TRBV20-1,13,TRBJ2-5,.,CSARETSRETQYF,TGCAGTGCTCGAGAGACTAGCCGAGAGACCCAGTACTTC
.,TRBV9,12,TRBJ2-5,few,CASASPRETQYF,TGTGCCAGCGCGAGTCCACGGGAGACCCAGTACTTC
TRBD2,TRBV18,18,TRBJ2-5,.,CASSGTSLTSGGQETQYF,TGTGCCAGCTCCGGGACTAGTCTCACATCAGGAGGCCAAGAGACCCAGTACTTC
TRBD1,TRBV20-1,13,TRBJ2-7,many,CSAWGPGTAEQYF,TGCAGTGCTTGGGGACCCGGGACAGCCGAGCAGTACTTC
.,TRBV20-1,14,TRBJ1-5,.,CSASLGPGNQPQHF,TGCAGTGCTAGCCTAGGACCGGGCAATCAGCCCCAGCATTTT
.,TRBV7-6,14,TRBJ1-4,few,CASSHGATNEKLFF,TGTGCCAGCAGCCACGGAGCAACTAATGAAAAACTGTTTTTT
.,TRBV5-1,15,TRBJ2-4,.,CASSSDSIRRNIQYF,TGCGCCAGCAGCTCGGACAGCATCCGGAGAAACATTCAGTACTTC
.,TRBV3-1,12,TRBJ1-2,many,CASSQGAGGYTF,TGTGCCAGCAGCCAAGGGGCGGGAGGCTACACCTTC
TRBD2,TRBV5-1,14,TRBJ2-5,.,CASSLGTSQETQYF,TGCGCCAGCAGCTTGGGGACTAGTCAAGAGACCCAGTACTTC
.,TRBV10-3,14,TRBJ1-1,few,CAISIQGTISEAFF,TGTGCCATCAGTATACAGGGAACAATCTCTGAAGCTTTCTTT
TRBD2,TRBV20-1,13,TRBJ2-2,few,CSASSGRAGELFF,TGCAGTGCTAGTAGCGGGAGGGCTGGGGAGCTGTTTTTT
.,TRBV10-1,12,TRBJ2-3,few,CASKGASDTQYF,TGCGCCAGCAAGGGAGCATCAGATACGCAGTATTTT
.,TRBV4-2,15,TRBJ2-2,few,CASSQDIGNTGELFF,TGTGCCAGCAGCCAAGATATTGGGAACACCGGGGAGCTGTTTTTT
.,TRBV2,16,TRBJ1-3,.,CASSEFFRTAGNTIYF,TGTGCCAGCAGTGAATTTTTTCGGACGGCTGGAAACACCATATATTTT
.,TRBV28,15,TRBJ1-4,many,CASSLGGGTNEKLFF,TGTGCCAGCAGTTTAGGGGGGGGGACTAATGAAAAACTGTTTTTT
.,TRBV24-1,12,TRBJ2-1,few,CATSDYSNEQFF,TGTGCCACCAGTGATTACTCCAATGAGCAGTTCTTC
.,TRBV2,12,TRBJ1-5,many,CASQDSNQPQHF,TGTGCCAGCCAAGATAGCAATCAGCCCCAGCATTTT
.,TRBV12-3/TRBV12-4,15,TRBJ2-4,many,CASSFREAAKNIQYF,TGTGCCAGCAGTTTCAGGGAAGCGGCCAAAAACATTCAGTACTTC
.,TRBV2,15,TRBJ1-1,few,CASSEGSFANTEAFF,TGTGCCAGCAGTGAAGGGTCGTTCGCGAACACTGAAGCTTTCTTT
.,TRBV4-1,15,TRBJ2-1,.,CASSQGQGYGDEQFF,TGCGCCAGCAGCCAAGGGCAGGGGTATGGGGATGAGCAGTTCTTC
TRBD2,TRBV2,16,TRBJ2-1,once,CASSQDFSGRGNEQFF,TGCGCCAGCAGCCAAGACTTTAGCGGGAGGGGCAATGAGCAGTTCTTC
.,TRBV6-5,14,TRBJ1-5,many,CASSYLGPNQPQHF,TGTGCCAGCAGTTACCTCGGTCCCAATCAGCCCCAGCATTTT
TRBD2,TRBV6-4,16,TRBJ2-1,.,CASSDVATSGSHEQFF,TGTGCCAGCAGTGACGTGGCGACTAGCGGGAGTCATGAGCAGTTCTTC
.,TRBV5-1,15,TRBJ2-3,many,CASSQVGSTRDTQYF,TGCGCCAGCAGCCAGGTCGGGTCAACACGAGATACGCAGTATTTT
.,TRBV7-2,15,TRBJ2-1,.,CASSWTVAATNEQFF,TGTGCCAGCAGCTGGACGGTAGCGGCTACTAATGAGCAGTTCTTC
TRBD2,TRBV7-2,15,TRBJ2-7,many,CASSLVGSGGYEQYF,TGTGCCAGCAGCTTAGTCGGTAGCGGGGGGTACGAGCAGTACTTC